A single sample is the source of the 22 T cell receptor beta chains below, sequenced in a study of shared clonotypes between healthy human individuals. Sequenced by immunoSEQ multiplex PCR; TCRdb stores in-frame clones only, minus some. This sample carries 170,000 or so clones, about 66% of them seen once, and the ten largest clones take about 9.4%. Sequencing was performed on memory CD4+ T cells sorted from blood. Subset in this sample: CD45RA-negative fraction. These receptors all come from a man under 40 in good health.

In this sample, this clone turned up a few times. The genes are TRBV27 and TRBJ1-5; D perhaps matches TRBD1 (6 bases). The V gene's germline CDR1 is MNHEY and CDR2 SMNVEV (reference sequence). The CDR3 sequence is 15 residues long. V was pared by 5 bases and J by 7 bases, with 18 bases between. CDR3 DNA: TGTGCCAGCAGTACTAACCAGGCCCAGGGGCAGCCCCAGCATTTT. Translated, it gives CASSTNQAQGQPQHF.

A few counts support this clone. The junction departs from the called germline gene at one end, perhaps through a read error. The CDR3 DNA is TGTGCCAGTAGCGGGGGTGTGTATGAGCAGTTCTTC. It translates to CASSGGVYEQFF. V gene TRBV9 combines with J gene TRBJ2-1, with 9 bases identical to TRBD2. Germline assignment: CDR1 SGDLS and CDR2 YYNGEE. CDR3 size: 12 residues.

J is TRBJ2-3 and V is TRBV5-1, with TRBD2 as a possible D gene (5 bases). The CDR3 length is 16 residues. Per the germline V gene, CDR1 is SGHRS and CDR2 is YFSETQ. The V end lost 3 bases, the J end lost 4 bases, and 18 bases lay between the germline ends. The CDR3 spells CASSSGLRRSSDTQYF. The DNA of the CDR3 is TGCGCCAGCAGCTCAGGACTCAGGAGGTCTTCAGATACGCAGTATTTT.

This clone was counted a few times. The V gene is TRBV7-2, the J gene TRBJ2-5, with D possibly TRBD1 on 6 matching bases. Germline V CDR1 and CDR2: SGHTA, FQGNSA. V was pared by 8 bases and J by 2 bases, with 9 bases between. This CDR3 has 12 amino acids. CDR3 amino acids: CASGDRQETQYF. Here the CDR3 DNA reads TGTGCCAGCGGCGACAGGCAAGAGACCCAGTACTTC.

In DNA form, the CDR3 reads TGTGCCAGCAGCCGCCAGGGACAGTATCACGAGCAGTACTTC. It specifies CASSRQGQYHEQYF. This chain uses TRBV7-2 with TRBJ2-7, with TRBD1 matching over 7 bases. The junction had 9 bases not matched to a gene; V was cut back by 5 bases and J by 5 bases. This CDR3 is 14 amino acids long. The germline CDR1 and CDR2 sequences are SGHTA and FQGNSA.

The chain uses TRBV5-1 and TRBJ2-5, with D maybe TRBD2 (6 bases). V was cut by 4 bases and J by 3 bases, with 22 bases left in between. This CDR3 comprises 17 residues. Germline V gene data show CDR1 as SGHRS and CDR2 as YFSETQ. The CDR3 DNA reads as TGCGCCAGCAGCGATCCGTCCTCCTTGGGGGGAGAAGAGACCCAGTACTTC. It yields the protein CASSDPSSLGGEETQYF.

This clone was counted ten times or more. V and J are TRBV6-6 and TRBJ2-3; 10 bases match TRBD2. The J segment lost 0 bases and the V segment lost 7 bases, leaving 4 bases of the junction unmatched. Germline V gene sequence: CDR1 MNHNY, CDR2 SVGAGI (reference sequence). The length of the CDR3 is 15 residues. For the CDR3, the DNA is TGTGCCAGCACAGGGACTAGCGAGAGCACAGATACGCAGTATTTT. Protein product: CASTGTSESTDTQYF.

This clone has only one observation. J is TRBJ2-1 and V is TRBV2; 7 bases match TRBD2. Germline V CDR1 and CDR2: SNHLY, FYNNEI. The CDR3 runs 15 residues. The ends lost 6 bases at V and 4 bases at J; junction bases unmatched: 9. The CDR3 DNA is TGTGCCAGCAGGGGTCTAGCGGCTATTTACAATGAGCAGTTCTTC. The encoded protein is CASRGLAAIYNEQFF.

The table lists this clone with a few counts. The V call is TRBV30, the J call TRBJ1-1; D ambiguous. V was trimmed by 5 bases and J by 1 base, leaving 8 bases between them. The CDR3 extends over 12 amino acids. The V gene's germline CDR1 is GTSNPN and CDR2 SVGIG (reference sequence). The CDR3 spells CAWLYANTEAFF. The CDR3 DNA reads TGTGCCTGGCTATACGCGAACACTGAAGCTTTCTTT.

In its sample, this clone was seen a few times. This rearrangement joins TRBV9 to TRBJ1-1; perhaps TRBD1 as D (6 bases). The CDR3 covers 15 residues. Germline V lookup: CDR1 SGDLS, CDR2 YYNGEE. The V gene lost 0 bases and the J gene lost 0 bases, with 9 bases spanning the gap. CDR3 loop: CASSVVPGVNTEAFF. CDR3 DNA: TGTGCCAGCAGCGTAGTCCCAGGGGTGAACACTGAAGCTTTCTTT.

The chain links TRBV27 to TRBJ2-7; D gene ambiguous. The CDR3 is made up of 13 amino acids. Between the trimmed V and J ends, which lost 4 bases and 2 bases, there was a span of 9 bases. CDR1 is MNHEY and CDR2 is SMNVEV in the germline V gene (reference sequence). The CDR3 region is CASSSNTAYEQYF. The CDR3 DNA follows: TGTGCCAGCAGTTCAAATACAGCCTACGAGCAGTACTTC.

The chain employs TRBV6-5 and TRBJ1-2; 7 bases line up with TRBD1. J was trimmed by 0 bases and V by 6 bases; bases with no gene match: 4. Germline V CDR1 and CDR2: MNHEY, SVGAGI. The CDR3 contains 14 residues. The CDR3 loop reads CASSPDRTNYGYTF. As DNA, the CDR3 is TGTGCCAGCAGCCCGGACAGGACTAACTATGGCTACACCTTC.

This clone appeared once. The chain has TRBV28 and TRBJ2-7; 10 bases map to TRBD2. The junction had 10 bases not matched to a gene; V was cut back by 3 bases and J by 2 bases. The CDR3 sequence is 17 residues long. The germline V gene encodes CDR1 MDHEN and CDR2 SYDVKM. The CDR3 reads CASSLSRSSGRTYEQYF. CDR3 bases: TGTGCCAGCAGTTTGAGCCGCTCTAGCGGGAGAACCTACGAGCAGTACTTC.

This chain links TRBV16 with TRBJ1-1; D unresolved. The CDR3 is 13 amino acids. Germline V CDR1 and CDR2: KGHSY, FQNENV. The V end lost 8 bases, the J end lost 5 bases, and 15 bases lay between the germline ends. CDR3 loop: CASSWGRRTEAFF. The CDR3, as DNA: TGTGCCAGCTCATGGGGAAGGAGAACTGAAGCTTTCTTT.

The rearrangement joins TRBV2 to TRBJ2-3; TRBD2 aligns across 9 bases. Losses at the gene ends were 3 bases for V and 8 bases for J; bases not matched to a gene: 12. Germline assignment: CDR1 SNHLY and CDR2 FYNNEI. CDR3 length equals 16 residues. CDR3 bases: TGTGCCAGCAGTGATGCGGCGGGAGGGTGGTTTGGTACGCAGTATTTT. Translated, it gives CASSDAAGGWFGTQYF.

The V and J genes are TRBV10-3 and TRBJ2-2, with D uncertain. The germline V gene has CDR1 ENHRY and CDR2 SYGVKD. The CDR3 covers 15 residues. Between the trimmed V and J ends, which lost 1 base and 5 bases, there was a span of 11 bases. The CDR3 reads CAISEWAARTGELFF. The CDR3 DNA is TGTGCCATCAGTGAGTGGGCAGCGCGGACCGGGGAGCTGTTTTTT.

This clone is a singleton in its sample. The chain has TRBV28 and TRBJ2-5; 12 bases align to TRBD2. Trimming removed 4 bases from V and 3 bases from J; junction bases left unmatched: 12. The CDR3 extends over 18 amino acids. Germline V CDR1 and CDR2: MDHEN, SYDVKM. CDR3 loop: CASSSPPVSSGGEETQYF. CDR3 in DNA: TGTGCCAGCAGTTCTCCCCCAGTGTCTAGCGGGGGGGAAGAGACCCAGTACTTC.

The chain recombines TRBV15 with TRBJ2-5; D is perhaps TRBD1 (5 bases). This CDR3 comprises 13 residues. The germline V gene has CDR1 LNHNV and CDR2 YYDKDF (reference sequence). V lost 1 base, J lost 3 bases, and 6 bases lay in between. The CDR3 sequence is CATSRVGEETQYF. CDR3 sequence (DNA): TGTGCCACCAGCAGAGTAGGGGAAGAGACCCAGTACTTC.

This rearrangement joins TRBV7-2 to TRBJ2-3, with D perhaps matching TRBD1 or TRBD2 (6 bases each). CDR1 and CDR2 from the germline V gene are SGHTA and FQGNSA. The CDR3 is 13 residues long. V was pared by 2 bases and J by 6 bases, with 9 bases between. The chain's CDR3 is CASSLRGVDTQYF. For the CDR3, the DNA is TGTGCCAGCAGCTTAAGGGGGGTGGATACGCAGTATTTT. The full variable domain, with the rest looked up from reference TRBV7-2 and TRBJ2-3, is GAGVSQSPSNKVTEKGKDVELRCDPISGHTALYWYRQSLGQGLEFLIYFQGNSAPDKSGLPSDRFSAERTGGSVSTLTIQRTQQEDSAVYLCASSLRGVDTQYFGPGTRLTVL.

The chain's CDR3 is CASSLAGGVYEQFF. The CDR3 region has the DNA TGTGCCAGCAGCCTAGCGGGAGGGGTTTATGAGCAGTTCTTC. This rearrangement joins TRBV11-2 to TRBJ2-1, with 12 bases aligning to TRBD2. This CDR3 contains 14 residues. V shed 5 bases and J 8 bases; nucleotides not matched to a gene: 4. Germline CDR1 SGHAT, CDR2 FQNNGV.

This clone was seen only once. The chain links TRBV2 to TRBJ2-2; the match to TRBD2 covers 11 bases. The germline V gene encodes CDR1 SNHLY and CDR2 FYNNEI. CDR3 length: 16 residues. With V trimmed by 6 bases and J by 0 bases, 3 bases remained unmatched. The CDR3 nucleotides are TGTGCCAGCAGCCTAGCGGGAGGAGCGAACACCGGGGAGCTGTTTTTT. Protein sequence: CASSLAGGANTGELFF.

The chain recombines TRBV9 with TRBJ1-5; no reliable D call. From germline, CDR1 is SGDLS and CDR2 YYNGEE. The CDR3 covers 15 residues. The V gene lost 0 bases and the J gene lost 0 bases, with 7 bases spanning the gap. CDR3 sequence reads: CASSVGSNSNQPQHF. The CDR3 nucleotides read TGTGCCAGCAGCGTAGGTAGCAATAGCAATCAGCCCCAGCATTTT.